Listed below are T cell receptor beta chains from one sample, sequenced in a study of blood T cell repertoires in COVID-19. The repertoire was sequenced with immunoSEQ multiplex PCR; TCRdb's copy has only in-frame clones and lacks some. The sample contains 110,000 or so clones, 75% to 90% of which appear only once. The specimen was peripheral blood. These receptors were taken from a woman in her forties or fifties with acute or convalescent COVID-19. CDR3s include the opening cysteine and the closing phenylalanine or tryptophan. D genes are given only for firm matches. Size is omitted from some rows. Given values are once, few, many or a class for expanded clones.

j_gene: TRBJ2-2; d_gene: TRBD2; abundance: -; v_gene: TRBV7-6; CDR3aa: CASSRAGDTGELFF; CDR3nt: TGTGCCAGCAGCAGAGCGGGGGACACCGGGGAGCTGTTTTTT
j_gene: TRBJ1-1; d_gene: -; abundance: -; v_gene: TRBV25-1; CDR3aa: CASSGGGLGTEAFF; CDR3nt: TGTGCCAGCAGTGGCGGCGGTTTGGGCACTGAAGCTTTCTTT
j_gene: TRBJ2-7; d_gene: -; abundance: -; v_gene: TRBV2; CDR3aa: CASSDLTPADYEQYF; CDR3nt: TGTGCCAGCAGTGACTTGACTCCTGCGGACTACGAGCAGTACTTC
j_gene: TRBJ2-2; d_gene: -; abundance: once; v_gene: TRBV7-9; CDR3aa: CASSQAVITGELFF; CDR3nt: TGTGCCAGCAGCCAAGCGGTTATAACCGGGGAGCTGTTTTTT
j_gene: TRBJ2-7; d_gene: TRBD2; abundance: -; v_gene: TRBV7-2; CDR3aa: CASSSLAGGRKQYF; CDR3nt: TGTGCCAGCAGCTCGTTAGCGGGGGGGCGTAAGCAGTACTTC
j_gene: TRBJ1-5; d_gene: TRBD1; abundance: -; v_gene: TRBV11-3; CDR3aa: CASSPTGATIDDSNQPQHF; CDR3nt: TGTGCCAGCAGCCCCACAGGGGCAACGATTGATGATAGCAATCAGCCCCAGCATTTT
j_gene: TRBJ1-2; d_gene: -; abundance: -; v_gene: TRBV6-1; CDR3aa: CASSERTPRSYGYTF; CDR3nt: TGTGCCAGCAGTGAAAGAACCCCGAGATCCTATGGCTACACCTTC
j_gene: TRBJ1-2; d_gene: -; abundance: -; v_gene: TRBV7-2; CDR3aa: CASSLDLARESYGYTF; CDR3nt: TGTGCCAGCAGCTTAGACCTAGCAAGGGAGTCCTATGGCTACACCTTC
j_gene: TRBJ1-6; d_gene: TRBD1; abundance: -; v_gene: TRBV4-2; CDR3aa: CASSQDSIRGQGSNWDSPLHF; CDR3nt: TGTGCCAGCAGCCAAGATAGCATCAGGGGACAGGGTTCTAATTGGGACTCACCCCTCCACTTT
j_gene: TRBJ2-1; d_gene: TRBD2; abundance: -; v_gene: TRBV28; CDR3aa: CASSSGDYSYNEQFF; CDR3nt: TGTGCCAGCAGTTCTGGGGACTACTCTTACAATGAGCAGTTCTTC
j_gene: TRBJ2-1; d_gene: TRBD2; abundance: once; v_gene: TRBV2; CDR3aa: CASSNSGINEQFF; CDR3nt: TGTGCCAGCAGCAATAGCGGGATCAATGAGCAGTTCTTC
j_gene: TRBJ1-5; d_gene: -; abundance: -; v_gene: TRBV24-1; CDR3aa: CATSASNQPQHF; CDR3nt: TGTGCCACCAGTGCCTCTAATCAGCCCCAGCATTTT
j_gene: TRBJ2-5; d_gene: -; abundance: once; v_gene: TRBV7-9; CDR3aa: CASSLDPGSRETQYF; CDR3nt: TGTGCCAGCAGCTTAGATCCGGGGTCGAGGGAGACCCAGTACTTC
j_gene: TRBJ2-7; d_gene: TRBD1; abundance: -; v_gene: TRBV19; CDR3aa: CASSIYGTGDPYEQYF; CDR3nt: TGTGCCAGTAGTATATACGGGACAGGGGACCCTTACGAGCAGTACTTC
j_gene: TRBJ2-1; d_gene: TRBD2; abundance: once; v_gene: TRBV19; CDR3aa: CASSIIAGGPSEQFF; CDR3nt: TGTGCCAGTAGTATAATAGCGGGAGGGCCAAGTGAGCAGTTCTTC
j_gene: TRBJ2-3; d_gene: TRBD1; abundance: -; v_gene: TRBV2; CDR3aa: CASKRQGVSSTDTQYF; CDR3nt: TGTGCCAGCAAGCGGCAGGGGGTATCTAGCACAGATACGCAGTATTTT
j_gene: TRBJ1-5; d_gene: -; abundance: -; v_gene: TRBV30; CDR3aa: CAWSRRRGEDQPQHF; CDR3nt: TGTGCCTGGAGTCGGCGACGGGGGGAGGATCAGCCCCAGCATTTT
j_gene: TRBJ1-1; d_gene: TRBD1; abundance: -; v_gene: TRBV19; CDR3aa: CASTTDRGRRGGSFF; CDR3nt: TGTGCCAGTACCACCGACAGGGGGCGACGGGGCGGGTCTTTCTTT
j_gene: TRBJ2-2; d_gene: TRBD2; abundance: once; v_gene: TRBV10-3; CDR3aa: CAISAGGERTAGELFF; CDR3nt: TGTGCCATCAGTGCCGGGGGGGAGCGTACGGCCGGGGAGCTGTTTTTT
j_gene: TRBJ1-2; d_gene: -; abundance: -; v_gene: TRBV30; CDR3aa: CAWSVRGSDAPYTF; CDR3nt: TGTGCCTGGAGTGTACGTGGCAGCGATGCACCCTACACCTTC
j_gene: TRBJ1-2; d_gene: TRBD1; abundance: -; v_gene: TRBV18; CDR3aa: CASSLLGQDGYTF; CDR3nt: TGTGCCAGCTCACTACTCGGACAGGATGGCTACACCTTC
j_gene: TRBJ2-7; d_gene: -; abundance: -; v_gene: TRBV28; CDR3aa: CASSFPSGTVSSYEQYF; CDR3nt: TGTGCCAGCAGTTTCCCCTCCGGGACTGTGAGCTCCTACGAGCAGTACTTC
j_gene: TRBJ2-3; d_gene: TRBD2; abundance: -; v_gene: TRBV5-1; CDR3aa: CASSPESGGTDTQYF; CDR3nt: TGCGCCAGCAGCCCCGAAAGCGGGGGGACGGATACGCAGTATTTT